This entry lists 30 T cell receptor beta chains sequenced from one sample in a study of control samples from healthy donors and cancer patients. Measured with immunoSEQ multiplex PCR; TCRdb has only the in-frame clones, and not every one. The profile covers roughly 160,000 clones, with roughly 94% appearing a single time and 12% to 15% taken by the ten largest. Material: PBMCs. The receptors derive from a man aged 55-75 years with colorectal cancer.

This rearrangement joins TRBV6-5 to TRBJ1-2, with 9 nucleotides matching TRBD1. Looked up from germline, CDR1 is MNHEY and CDR2 is SVGAGI. Germline trimming cut 0 bases from V and 7 bases from J; bases unmatched to any gene: 6. The CDR3 length is 15 residues. Here the CDR3 DNA reads TGTGCCAGCAGTTACTCGATGGGACAGGGCGCTGGCTACACCTTC. This codes for CASSYSMGQGAGYTF.

Here the CDR3 reads CASRPTGGGEKLFF. The CDR3, as DNA: TGTGCCAGCAGACCTACAGGGGGTGGTGAAAAACTGTTTTTT. The chain links TRBV6-2 or TRBV6-3 to TRBJ1-4; 8 bases agree with TRBD1. Trimming cost V 6 bases and J 7 bases; bases outside gene matches: 7. This CDR3 has 14 amino acids. Germline CDR1 and CDR2: MNHEY and SVGEGT.

The chain is built from TRBV7-9 and TRBJ1-1; D is unclear. Trimming left V 5 bases short and J 1 base short, with 11 bases between. From germline, CDR1 is SEHNR and CDR2 FQNEAQ (reference sequence). CDR3 size: 14 residues. The CDR3 DNA follows: TGTGCCAGCAGCCGAGGACTCTCGAACACTGAAGCTTTCTTT. Translating gives CASSRGLSNTEAFF.

The V and J genes are TRBV6-2 or TRBV6-3 and TRBJ1-5; 7 positions match TRBD1. The CDR3 spans 16 residues. V was clipped by 2 bases and J by 0 bases; unmatched bases: 4. Germline CDR1 MNHEY, CDR2 SVGEGT. CDR3 DNA sequence: TGTGCCAGCAGTTACCGCAGGGGGTATAGCAATCAGCCCCAGCATTTT. Protein product: CASSYRRGYSNQPQHF.

The chain is built from TRBV5-6 and TRBJ1-2, with D maybe TRBD1 (5 bases). The CDR3 length is 13 residues. The germline V and J ends were trimmed by 5 bases and 8 bases, with 16 bases remaining between them. From germline, CDR1 is SGHDT and CDR2 YYEEEE. CDR3 in DNA: TGTGCCAGCAGTCCCGGACGCGGGGCCGGCTACACCTTC. It codes for CASSPGRGAGYTF.

V gene TRBV5-1 combines with J gene TRBJ2-1; 7 positions match TRBD2. After removal of 4 bases from V and 5 bases from J, the junction contained 9 bases not matched to a gene. The V gene's germline CDR1 is SGHRS and CDR2 YFSETQ. The CDR3 extends over 15 amino acids. CDR3: CASSVGLPGNNEQFF. In nucleotides, the CDR3 is TGCGCCAGCAGCGTGGGACTACCAGGGAACAATGAGCAGTTCTTC.

The V and J genes are TRBV30 and TRBJ1-4, with 7 bases that match TRBD1. V lost 3 bases to trimming and J lost 0 bases; unmatched junction nucleotides: 10. This CDR3 comprises 17 residues. Germline CDR1 reads GTSNPN; CDR2 reads SVGIG (reference sequence). CDR3 sequence (DNA): TGTGCCTGGAGGACCCTCCGGGACAGTGCAACTAATGAAAAACTGTTTTTT. Translation gives CAWRTLRDSATNEKLFF.

The chain combines TRBV6-1 with TRBJ1-3, with D unclear. Germline V lookup: CDR1 MNHNS, CDR2 SASEGT. V dropped 0 bases and J dropped 4 bases, with 10 bases sitting between them. This CDR3 region has 15 residues. The CDR3 sequence: CASSEAKTGGNTIYF. The CDR3, as DNA: TGTGCCAGCAGTGAAGCGAAAACGGGGGGAAACACCATATATTTT.

V and J are TRBV4-1 and TRBJ1-1; possibly TRBD1 for D (6 bases). Germline V lookup: CDR1 MGHRA, CDR2 YSYEKL. This CDR3 has 16 amino acids. The ends were cut back, 0 bases at V and 2 bases at J, with 13 bases in the middle. The CDR3, as DNA: TGCGCCAGCAGCCAAGATTGGGGGCGGGATAACACTGAAGCTTTCTTT. Protein sequence: CASSQDWGRDNTEAFF.

The CDR3 is CASSRDGGSYEQYF. In DNA form, the CDR3 reads TGTGCCAGCAGCCGAGACGGGGGCTCCTACGAGCAGTACTTC. The chain links TRBV3-1 (or the pseudogene TRBV3-2) to TRBJ2-7; TRBD2 might be the D (6 bases). The germline V gene has CDR1 LGHDT and CDR2 YNNKEL (reference sequence). There are 14 residues in the CDR3. V lost 4 bases to trimming and J lost 0 bases, with 10 bases between them.

The chain joins TRBV7-8 to TRBJ2-1; the match to TRBD2 covers 13 bases. This CDR3 comprises 18 residues. Germline V gene data show CDR1 as SGHVS and CDR2 as FQNEAQ. V gave up 5 bases and J gave up 0 bases; unmatched junction bases: 7. The CDR3 DNA is TGTGCCAGCAGCCCGAGACTAGCGGGGGGCCTCTCCTACAATGAGCAGTTCTTC. Encoded protein: CASSPRLAGGLSYNEQFF.

The CDR3 reads CASSFYLGDEKLFF. CDR3 nucleotides: TGTGCCAGCAGCTTCTATCTGGGAGATGAAAAACTGTTTTTT. The V gene is TRBV7-9, the J gene TRBJ1-4; D is undetermined. Per the germline V gene, CDR1 is SEHNR and CDR2 is FQNEAQ (reference sequence). This CDR3 contains 14 residues. V lost 3 bases and J lost 6, with 11 bases in between.

J is TRBJ1-3 and V is TRBV5-1; no reliable D call. Germline lookup yields CDR1 SGHRS and CDR2 YFSETQ. The CDR3 covers 14 residues. V gave up 1 base and J gave up 0 bases, with 5 bases separating them. The CDR3 loop is CASSLSYSGNTIYF. Here the CDR3 DNA reads TGCGCCAGCAGCTTGTCATACTCTGGAAACACCATATATTTT.

The rearrangement links TRBV29-1 to TRBJ1-2; 9 bases line up with TRBD1. Germline CDR1 SQVTM, CDR2 ANQGSEA. The ends lost 6 bases at V and 4 bases at J; junction bases unmatched: 15. The length of the CDR3 is 16 residues. The CDR3 DNA reads as TGCAGCGTCGACCTAATAGGGACAGGGCTCCTCTATGGCTACACCTTC. The encoded protein is CSVDLIGTGLLYGYTF.

The chain recombines TRBV5-4 with TRBJ2-7, with 9 bases that match TRBD1. Germline CDR1 and CDR2: SGHNT and YYREEE (reference sequence). Trimming took 3 bases from V and 7 from J; bases not matched to a gene: 5. The CDR3 is 13 amino acids. The CDR3 protein is CASSSQGAREQYF. The DNA for the CDR3 is TGTGCCAGCAGCTCACAGGGGGCGCGGGAGCAGTACTTC.

The chain carries TRBV5-4 and TRBJ2-7; TRBD1 matches 10 bases. CDR3 size: 15 residues. Trimming at V came to 0 bases and at J to 5 bases, leaving 5 bases not matched to a gene. Germline V gene sequence: CDR1 SGHNT, CDR2 YYREEE (reference sequence). The CDR3 region is CASSLGQGAPHEQYF. CDR3 bases: TGTGCCAGCAGCTTGGGACAGGGGGCCCCCCACGAGCAGTACTTC. The full variable domain, completed using reference TRBV5-4 and TRBJ2-7, is ETGVTQSPTHLIKTRGQQVTLRCSSQSGHNTVSWYQQALGQGPQFIFQYYREEENGRGNFPPRFSGLQFPNYSSELNVNALELDDSALYLCASSLGQGAPHEQYFGPGTRLTVT.

This sequence joins TRBV27 and TRBJ1-5; D perhaps matches TRBD1 (5 bases). CDR1 and CDR2 from the germline V gene are MNHEY and SMNVEV (reference sequence). This CDR3 comprises 15 residues. The V gene lost 5 bases and the J gene lost 4 bases, with 15 bases spanning the gap. The CDR3 sequence is CASSAGGRANQPQHF. The DNA of the CDR3 is TGTGCCAGCAGTGCGGGGGGGAGAGCAAATCAGCCCCAGCATTTT.

V and J are TRBV4-3 and TRBJ2-5; D might be TRBD1 or TRBD2, each matching 5 bases. CDR3 size: 18 residues. Trimming cost V 1 base and J 5 bases, with 23 bases left between them. Per germline, CDR1 LGHNA and CDR2 YSLEER. This chain's CDR3 is CASSQGGSLGSSGETQYF. The CDR3 region has the DNA TGCGCCAGCAGCCAAGGGGGGTCTCTGGGCTCCTCCGGGGAGACCCAGTACTTC.

The chain employs TRBV2 and TRBJ1-5; D gene unclear. V was shortened by 5 bases and J by 3 bases, with 8 bases between the two germline ends. Germline V gene sequence: CDR1 SNHLY, CDR2 FYNNEI. The CDR3 is 13 amino acids. The DNA of the CDR3 is TGTGCCAGCAGTCAAGAGAACAATCAGCCCCAGCATTTT. Translating gives CASSQENNQPQHF.

The chain carries TRBV5-6 and TRBJ1-2, with D possibly being TRBD1 (5 bases). The ends were cut back, 7 bases at V and 0 bases at J, with 19 bases in the middle. Per germline, CDR1 SGHDT and CDR2 YYEEEE. The CDR3 contains 16 residues. This CDR3 is CASHGGAPKANYGYTF. The DNA of the CDR3 is TGTGCCAGCCACGGTGGGGCACCGAAAGCTAACTATGGCTACACCTTC. The full variable domain, completed using reference TRBV5-6 and TRBJ1-2, is DAGVTQSPTHLIKTRGQQVTLRCSPKSGHDTVSWYQQALGQGPQFIFQYYEEEERQRGNFPDRFSGHQFPNYSSELNVNALLLGDSALYLCASHGGAPKANYGYTFGSGTRLTVV.

The chain has TRBV5-1 and TRBJ1-3; TRBD1 matches at 8 bases. The CDR3 totals 15 residues. CDR1 is SGHRS, CDR2 YFSETQ, per germline. V dropped 4 bases and J dropped 2; count of bases not matched to a gene: 5. The chain's CDR3 is CASSIGQGTGNTIYF. CDR3 bases: TGCGCCAGCAGCATCGGACAGGGTACTGGAAACACCATATATTTT.

This chain connects TRBV19 to TRBJ2-3, with 13 bases identical to TRBD2. Germline V gene data show CDR1 as LNHDA and CDR2 as SQIVND (reference sequence). The CDR3 has 15 amino acids. The V gene end was trimmed by 8 bases and the J gene end by 6 bases; junction bases not matched to a gene: 8. The CDR3 here is CASGKGLAGTDTQYF. The CDR3 DNA is TGTGCCAGTGGAAAGGGACTAGCGGGGACGGATACGCAGTATTTT.

This rearrangement joins TRBV19 to TRBJ2-7; D possibly corresponds to TRBD1 (6 bases). Between the trimmed V and J ends, which lost 1 base and 2 bases, there was a span of 18 bases. Per germline, CDR1 LNHDA and CDR2 SQIVND (reference sequence). This CDR3 contains 17 residues. As DNA, the CDR3 is TGTGCCAGTAGTATAGTCTTCCGGGACACAAAGACCTACGAGCAGTACTTC. Protein: CASSIVFRDTKTYEQYF.

The V gene is TRBV24-1, the J gene TRBJ1-2, with no clear D. Germline loops: CDR1 KGHDR, CDR2 SFDVKD. The length of the CDR3 is 11 residues. V was cut by 10 bases and J by 6 bases, with 11 bases left in between. CDR3 amino acids: CATLKENGYTF. The DNA for the CDR3 is TGTGCCACATTGAAAGAGAATGGCTACACCTTC.

The sample holds one count of this clone. The rearrangement joins TRBV5-1 to TRBJ1-2, with a possible D match to TRBD1 (5 bases). V shed 5 bases and J shed 3 bases, with 11 bases lying between them. Germline lookup yields CDR1 SGHRS and CDR2 YFSETQ. This CDR3 comprises 13 residues. Written as DNA, the CDR3 is TGCGCCAGCAGATCGGGACGAGACTATGGCTACACCTTC. Its protein product is CASRSGRDYGYTF.

The chain carries TRBV27 and TRBJ2-7; 8 bases agree with TRBD2. J gave up 4 bases and V 4 bases, and 9 bases lay outside the gene matches. The CDR3 runs 15 residues. Looked up from germline, CDR1 is MNHEY and CDR2 is SMNVEV (reference sequence). CDR3 nucleotide sequence: TGTGCCAGCAGTTGGGGACTAGAGGCAAGGTACGAGCAGTACTTC. Amino acids: CASSWGLEARYEQYF.

Here the CDR3 reads CASSLGGGLYNEQFF. CDR3 DNA: TGCGCCAGCAGCTTGGGCGGGGGGTTATACAATGAGCAGTTCTTC. This rearrangement joins TRBV5-1 to TRBJ2-1; TRBD2 agrees at 8 bases. Germline V gene data show CDR1 as SGHRS and CDR2 as YFSETQ. Germline trimming cut 0 bases from V and 4 bases from J; bases unmatched to any gene: 3. The CDR3 runs 15 residues.

The rearrangement links TRBV27 to TRBJ2-2; 8 bases are a match to TRBD2. V shed 0 bases and J 5 bases; nucleotides not matched to a gene: 11. The CDR3 sequence is 18 residues long. Germline V gives CDR1 MNHEY, CDR2 SMNVEV (reference sequence). CDR3 in DNA: TGTGCCAGCAGTTTATCTACTAGGGTAGCGGGGTGGACCGGGGAGCTGTTTTTT. Translated, it gives CASSLSTRVAGWTGELFF.

V usage is TRBV7-2 and J usage is TRBJ1-5; 9 nucleotides agree with TRBD1. This CDR3 contains 16 residues. Germline values: CDR1 SGHTA, CDR2 FQGNSA. The V gene end was trimmed by 3 bases and the J gene end by 0 bases; junction bases not matched to a gene: 3. Written as DNA, the CDR3 is TGTGCCAGCAGCTTGACAGGGGGAGGTAGCAATCAGCCCCAGCATTTT. Protein: CASSLTGGGSNQPQHF.

The chain couples TRBV25-1 to TRBJ2-5; 15 nucleotides line up with TRBD2. Germline CDR1 is MGHDK and CDR2 is SYGVNS. The CDR3 covers 16 residues. V gave up 5 bases and J gave up 7 bases; unmatched junction bases: 8. This chain's CDR3 is CASSPSGTSGGPTQYF. In DNA form, the CDR3 reads TGTGCCAGCAGTCCATCCGGGACTAGCGGGGGGCCGACCCAGTACTTC.